Listed here are 10 T cell receptor beta chains from one sample, sequenced in a study of cytomegalovirus exposure and HLA in healthy donors. TCRdb keeps only in-frame clones here, not all; method: immunoSEQ multiplex PCR. The table lists 250,000 to 400,000 clones, about nine tenths of them singletons, with approximately 1.1% in the top ten. Sequencing was done on a sample of PBMCs. The receptors shown here come from a woman in her 30s in good health and CMV-seropositive.

This clone was observed a few times. The chain carries TRBV10-3 and TRBJ2-7, with 10 positions matching TRBD1. Trimming removed 10 bases from V and 0 bases from J; junction bases left unmatched: 15. The germline V gene has CDR1 ENHRY and CDR2 SYGVKD. This CDR3 spans 17 amino acids. DNA of the CDR3: TGTGCCACAAAACAAAATCCGGGACAGGGGAACTCCTACGAGCAGTACTTC. Translating it yields CATKQNPGQGNSYEQYF.

This chain uses TRBV6-5 with TRBJ1-5; D is unclear. This CDR3 has 14 amino acids. Germline values: CDR1 MNHEY, CDR2 SVGAGI. V was trimmed by 6 bases and J by 7 bases, leaving 16 bases between them. The CDR3 DNA is TGTGCCAGCAGCGAGAGACAAACGCGGCAGCCCCAGCATTTT. This encodes CASSERQTRQPQHF.

Only a few counts were recorded for this clone. This chain links TRBV20-1 with TRBJ2-7; D is perhaps TRBD2 (5 bases). V was clipped by 4 bases and J by 3 bases, with 7 bases between them. Germline CDR1 is DFQATT and CDR2 is SNEGSKA (reference sequence). The CDR3 totals 11 residues. The chain's CDR3 is CSAMAGYEQYF. CDR3 sequence (DNA): TGCAGTGCTATGGCGGGCTACGAGCAGTACTTC.

The chain joins TRBV4-1 to TRBJ2-2; tentative D call: TRBD2 (5 bases). Germline V gives CDR1 MGHRA, CDR2 YSYEKL. The V end was cut by 6 bases, the J end by 0 bases, with 5 bases between. The CDR3 spans 13 residues. This CDR3 is CASRRANTGELFF. In DNA form, the CDR3 reads TGCGCCAGCAGGCGGGCGAACACCGGGGAGCTGTTTTTT.

The V and J genes are TRBV5-1 and TRBJ2-7; 10 nucleotides match TRBD2. The CDR3 consists of 16 residues. Looked up from germline, CDR1 is SGHRS and CDR2 is YFSETQ. The ends lost 4 bases at V and 4 bases at J; junction bases unmatched: 11. The CDR3 nucleotides are TGCGCCAGCAGCCACCCGGCTAGCGGGAGTATATACGAGCAGTACTTC. This translates into CASSHPASGSIYEQYF.

This clone was picked up one time. A junction end diverges from the germline sequence, so it may reflect a read error. The V gene is TRBV15, the J gene TRBJ1-2; 9 nucleotides align to TRBD1. In germline, CDR1 is LNHNV, CDR2 YYDKDF (reference sequence). The CDR3 is 14 amino acids. The CDR3 DNA is TGTGCCACCAGCAGAGATTCGACCGGGACAGGGTCTGTCTTC. Protein: CATSRDSTGTGSVF.

This clone was picked up one time. This chain links TRBV28 with TRBJ2-7; 10 nucleotides agree with TRBD2. This CDR3 contains 15 residues. The J segment lost 0 bases and the V segment lost 6 bases, leaving 5 bases of the junction unmatched. Germline lookup yields CDR1 MDHEN and CDR2 SYDVKM. CDR3 loop: CASRRAGGNSYEQYF. The CDR3 DNA follows: TGTGCCAGCAGGAGAGCGGGGGGGAACTCCTACGAGCAGTACTTC.

The chain uses TRBV18 and TRBJ2-7; D is unresolved. The V end was cut by 3 bases, the J end by 4 bases, with 13 bases between. The germline gives CDR1 KGHSH, CDR2 LQKENI. The CDR3 has 14 residues. CDR3 region: CASSPKERVYEQYF. In nucleotides, the CDR3 is TGTGCCAGCTCACCCAAAGAAAGAGTGTACGAGCAGTACTTC.

This rearrangement joins TRBV2 to TRBJ1-1; no definite D call. The CDR3 consists of 15 residues. V was trimmed by 0 bases and J by 0 bases, leaving 8 bases between them. Germline assignment: CDR1 SNHLY and CDR2 FYNNEI. CDR3 sequence (DNA): TGTGCCAGCAGTGAAGCGCGACCGATGAACACTGAAGCTTTCTTT. Protein: CASSEARPMNTEAFF. The full variable domain, rest sourced from reference TRBV2 and TRBJ1-1, is EPEVTQTPSHQVTQMGQEVILRCVPISNHLYFYWYRQILGQKVEFLVSFYNNEISEKSEIFDDQFSVERPDGSNFTLKIRSTKLEDSAMYFCASSEARPMNTEAFFGQGTRLTVV.

The V and J genes are TRBV5-1 and TRBJ1-1; D remains unclear. Per germline, CDR1 SGHRS and CDR2 YFSETQ. V lost 0 bases to trimming and J lost 6 bases, with 15 bases between them. CDR3 length: 15 residues. This CDR3 reads CASSLGAKSRAEAFF. CDR3 DNA sequence: TGCGCCAGCAGCTTGGGCGCCAAGTCGAGGGCTGAAGCTTTCTTT.